This TCR beta chain was found in a study of T cells in localized non-small cell lung cancer. To note about this clone: Its antigen remains unidentified.

Study results and caveats: Adjacent uninvolved lung had the highest clonality, suggesting focused antigen responses.

Libraries were prepared by immunoSEQ multiplex PCR; TCRdb keeps only in-frame clonotypes and omits some of them. In the table there are about 41,000 clones, approximately 80% of which are singletons. Germline assignment: CDR1 SGHKS and CDR2 YYEKEE (reference sequence). CDR3 length: 16 residues. V gave up 2 bases and J gave up 2 bases; unmatched junction bases: 2. Sequencing was performed on PBMCs, taken before any cancer treatment. V and J are TRBV5-5 and TRBJ2-3; the match to TRBD2 covers 13 bases. This receptor was identified in a man aged 40 to 69 with stage II lung adenocarcinoma. In DNA form, the CDR3 reads TGTGCCAGCAGCTTCGGGACTAGCGGGAACACAGATACGCAGTATTTT. Its protein product is CASSFGTSGNTDTQYF.